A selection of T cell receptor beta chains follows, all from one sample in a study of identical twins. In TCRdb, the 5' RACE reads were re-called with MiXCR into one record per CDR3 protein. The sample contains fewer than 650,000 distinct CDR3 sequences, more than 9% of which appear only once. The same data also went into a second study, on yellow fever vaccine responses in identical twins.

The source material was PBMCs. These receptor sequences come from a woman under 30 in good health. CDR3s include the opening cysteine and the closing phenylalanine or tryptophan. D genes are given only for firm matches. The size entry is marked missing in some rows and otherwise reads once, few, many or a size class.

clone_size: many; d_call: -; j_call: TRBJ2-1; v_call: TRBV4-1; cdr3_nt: TGCGCCAGCAGCCGGGGGTACAGTGAGCAGTTCTTC; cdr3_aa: CASSRGYSEQFF
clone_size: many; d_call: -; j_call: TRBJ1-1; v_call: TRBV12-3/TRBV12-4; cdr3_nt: TGTGCCAGCAGGCAGTCAGGGACGGGGAACACTGAAGCTTTCTTT; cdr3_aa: CASRQSGTGNTEAFF
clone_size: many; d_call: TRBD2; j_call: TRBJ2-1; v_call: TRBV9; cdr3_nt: TGTGCCAGCAGCGTAGGCGGGACTAGTTACAATGAGCAGTTCTTC; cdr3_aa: CASSVGGTSYNEQFF
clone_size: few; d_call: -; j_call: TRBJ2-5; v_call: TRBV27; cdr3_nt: TGTGCCAGCAGTTTATCGGTAGTAGAGACCCAGTACTTC; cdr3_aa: CASSLSVVETQYF
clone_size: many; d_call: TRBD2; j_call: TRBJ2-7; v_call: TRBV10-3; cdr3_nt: TGTGCCATCAGTGATACGGTAGCGGGAGGGTTACGTTACGAGCAGTACTTC; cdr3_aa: CAISDTVAGGLRYEQYF
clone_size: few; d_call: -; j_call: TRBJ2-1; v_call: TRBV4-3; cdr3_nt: TGCGCCAGCAGCCAAGACCCGGACTCCTACAATGAGCAGTTCTTC; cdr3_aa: CASSQDPDSYNEQFF
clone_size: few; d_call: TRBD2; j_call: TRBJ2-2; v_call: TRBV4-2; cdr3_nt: TGTGCCAGCAGCCAAGGCGGGGGGGCCACCGGGGAGCTGTTTTTT; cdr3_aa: CASSQGGGATGELFF
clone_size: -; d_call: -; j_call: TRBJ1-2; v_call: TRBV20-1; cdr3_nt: TGCAGTGCTAGAGATGGAGGGGTAGGTGGCTACACCTTC; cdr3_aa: CSARDGGVGGYTF
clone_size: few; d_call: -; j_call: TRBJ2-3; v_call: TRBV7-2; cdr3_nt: TGTGCCAGCAGCTCCGTCGAGCAGTATTTT; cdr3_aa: CASSSVEQYF
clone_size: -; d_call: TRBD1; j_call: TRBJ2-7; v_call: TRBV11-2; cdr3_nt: TGTGCCAGCAGAACTGACAGGGGGACCTACGAGCAGTACTTC; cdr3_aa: CASRTDRGTYEQYF
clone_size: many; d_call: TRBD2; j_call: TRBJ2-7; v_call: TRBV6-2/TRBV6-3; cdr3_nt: TGTGCCAGCAGTTACTCAAGCGGGAGCACCTACGAGCAGTACTTC; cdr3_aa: CASSYSSGSTYEQYF
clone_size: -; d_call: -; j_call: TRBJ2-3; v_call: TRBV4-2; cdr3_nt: TGTGCCAGCAGCCAAGATTGGGCCAACTCGCAGTATTTT; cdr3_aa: CASSQDWANSQYF
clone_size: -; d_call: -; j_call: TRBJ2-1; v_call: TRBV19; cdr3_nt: TGTGCCAGTAGTATTGCTCTAAGACAGCGCGACTATTCGTTTGGTGAGCAGTTCTTC; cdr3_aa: CASSIALRQRDYSFGEQFF
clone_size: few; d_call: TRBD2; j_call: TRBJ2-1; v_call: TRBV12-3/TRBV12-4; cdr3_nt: TGTGCCAGCAGTAAACAAGCGGGAGGGCCGAGGGAGCAGTTCTTC; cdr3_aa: CASSKQAGGPREQFF
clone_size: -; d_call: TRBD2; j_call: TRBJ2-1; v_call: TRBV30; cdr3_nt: TGTGCCTGGAGTTTAGTCCCCGCGGGGGGTGAGCAGTTCTTC; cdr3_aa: CAWSLVPAGGEQFF
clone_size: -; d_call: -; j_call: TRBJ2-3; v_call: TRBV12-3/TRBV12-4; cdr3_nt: TGTGCCAGCAGTCCGGGACCCCGCCACGGACTTAGCACAGATACGCAGTATTTT; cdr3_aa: CASSPGPRHGLSTDTQYF
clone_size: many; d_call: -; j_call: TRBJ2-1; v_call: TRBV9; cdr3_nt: TGTGCCAGCAGCTTGAGGGACGCTCCTCACAATGAGCAGTTCTTC; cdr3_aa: CASSLRDAPHNEQFF
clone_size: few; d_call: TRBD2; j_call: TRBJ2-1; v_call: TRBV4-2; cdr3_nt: TGTGCCAGCAGGAGACTAGCGGGAGGGAACAATGAGCAGTTCTTC; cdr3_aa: CASRRLAGGNNEQFF
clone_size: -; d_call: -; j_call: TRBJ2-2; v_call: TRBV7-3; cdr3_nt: TGTGCCAGCAGCTTAGCGGGGAAGTTTGCGAACACCGGGGAGCTGTTTTTT; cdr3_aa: CASSLAGKFANTGELFF
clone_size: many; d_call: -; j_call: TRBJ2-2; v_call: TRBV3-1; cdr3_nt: TGTGCCAGCAGCCCTGGGGGGGCGCCGACCGGGGAGCTGTTTTTT; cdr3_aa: CASSPGGAPTGELFF
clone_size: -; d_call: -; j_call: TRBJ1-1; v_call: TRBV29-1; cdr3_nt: TGCAGCGTTGTCATGGGGGGCCGGAGTGAAGCTTTCTTT; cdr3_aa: CSVVMGGRSEAFF
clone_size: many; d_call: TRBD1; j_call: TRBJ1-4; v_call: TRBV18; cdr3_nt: TGTGCCAGCTCACCACCGGGACAGGGCAATGAAAAACTGTTTTTT; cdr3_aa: CASSPPGQGNEKLFF
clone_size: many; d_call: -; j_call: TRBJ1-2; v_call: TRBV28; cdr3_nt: TGTGCCAGCAGCGTGGGGACAAGATATGGCTACACCTTC; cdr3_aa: CASSVGTRYGYTF
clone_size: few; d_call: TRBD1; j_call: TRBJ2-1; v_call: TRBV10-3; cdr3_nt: TGTGCCATCGGTGAGCCGGGACAGGGGGCCAACTTTAACAATGAGCAGTTCTTC; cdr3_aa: CAIGEPGQGANFNNEQFF
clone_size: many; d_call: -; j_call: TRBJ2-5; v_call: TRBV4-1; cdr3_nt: TGCGCCAGCAGCGTAGTCCCAGCGGGCGTAGAGACCCAGTACTTC; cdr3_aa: CASSVVPAGVETQYF